The clone carrying this TCR beta chain has a count of ten or more. The data are from a study of CD8+CD57+ T cells in acquired aplastic anemia. Genomic DNA templated the TCR beta VDJ and CDR3 profiling. A single record per CDR3 protein comes from TCRdb applying MiXCR to the reads. Of approximately 270,000 distinct CDR3 sequences listed, about 56% are singletons. Germline V lookup: CDR1 MNHEY, CDR2 SVGAGI. Trimming cost V 5 bases and J 4 bases, with 20 bases left between them. The CDR3 is made up of 17 amino acids. The material sequenced was sorted CD4+, CD8+, or CD8+CD57+ T cells (not recorded which) from PBMCs. V gene TRBV6-5 combines with J gene TRBJ2-2; no clear D. The sequence came from a human donor with severe aplastic anemia or a healthy control (not recorded which). CDR3 loop: CASSQRLFPTGTGELFF. CDR3 DNA: TGTGCCAGCAGTCAGCGCTTATTCCCGACGGGCACCGGGGAGCTGTTTTTT.